Below, 22 T cell receptor beta chains from the same sample are listed, as sequenced in a study of Ad26.COV2.S vaccination and SARS-CoV-2 variants. The treatment was: roughly 19 received Ad26.COV2.S at low or high dose, single or two shots; roughly five received placebo; per-sample allocation not given. Day 63 after the first vaccine or placebo injection was the time point for sampling. The method was immunoSEQ multiplex PCR; TCRdb's version includes in-frame clones alone and lacks a portion of them. The profile covers some 340,000 clones, with 86% appearing a single time and 1.5% to 2.5% taken by the ten largest. Sequences were derived from peripheral blood, sampled in a trial of Ad26.COV2.S vaccine versus placebo. The receptors shown here come from a person between 18 and 65 years old who received the Ad26.COV2.S COVID-19 vaccine or a placebo.

J is TRBJ1-1 and V is TRBV6-5; unclear D gene. Germline CDR1 reads MNHEY; CDR2 reads SVGAGI. The CDR3 is made up of 12 amino acids. Between the trimmed V and J ends, which lost 6 bases and 1 base, there was a span of 6 bases. CDR3: CASRNTNTEAFF. CDR3 sequence (DNA): TGTGCCAGCAGAAACACGAACACTGAAGCTTTCTTT.

In its sample, this clone was seen once. CDR3 sequence reads: CASSQALGKGGNSPLHF. As DNA, the CDR3 is TGCGCCAGCAGCCAAGCCCTCGGGAAGGGCGGTAATTCACCCCTCCACTTT. V gene TRBV4-1 combines with J gene TRBJ1-6, with D uncertain. The germline V and J ends were trimmed by 1 base and 6 bases, with 16 bases remaining between them. The CDR3 sequence is 17 residues long. CDR1 is MGHRA, CDR2 YSYEKL, per germline.

A note on this clone: One end of the junction varies from germline; a read error may be responsible. The rearrangement uses TRBV7-7 and TRBJ2-5, with a tentative D call TRBD2 (5 bases). This CDR3 is 15 amino acids long. CDR1 and CDR2 from the germline V gene are SSHAT and FNYEAQ (reference sequence). CDR3 residues: CASSLSEAVGGTQYF. CDR3 coding DNA: TGTGCTAGCAGCTTGAGTGAAGCGGTAGGAGGGACCCAGTACTTC. The variable domain in full, completed from reference TRBV7-7 and TRBJ2-5, reads GAGVSQSPRYKVTKRGQDVTLRCDPISSHATLYWYQQALGQGPEFLTYFNYEAQPDKSGLPSDRFSAERPEGSISTLTIQRTEQRDSAMYRCASSLSEAVGGTQYFGPGTRLLVL.

The chain couples TRBV12-3 or TRBV12-4 to TRBJ1-1; D is possibly TRBD1 (6 bases). V was shortened by 5 bases and J by 8 bases, with 12 bases between the two germline ends. The CDR3 length is 12 residues. The CDR3 spells CASSEGGLEAFF. Written as DNA, the CDR3 is TGTGCCAGCAGTGAGGGGGGGCTCGAAGCTTTCTTT.

V gene TRBV7-8 combines with J gene TRBJ1-5, with TRBD1 matching over 8 bases. This CDR3 comprises 16 residues. With 5 bases clipped from V and 0 bases from J, the junction kept 6 bases outside the gene matches. From germline, CDR1 is SGHVS and CDR2 FQNEAQ. For the CDR3, the DNA is TGTGCCAGCAGCATATTGACAGGGGATAGCAATCAGCCCCAGCATTTT. Its protein is CASSILTGDSNQPQHF.

This clone was seen a single time. The chain employs TRBV7-6 and TRBJ1-6, with D uncertain. The CDR3 consists of 14 residues. V was trimmed by 3 bases and J by 7 bases, leaving 10 bases between them. CDR1 SGHVS and CDR2 FNYEAQ come from the germline V gene. CDR3 residues: CASSLRASNSPLHF. As DNA, the CDR3 is TGTGCCAGCAGCTTGAGGGCGTCCAATTCACCCCTCCACTTT.

V is TRBV5-1 and J is TRBJ2-1; tentatively, D is TRBD1 (5 bases). The CDR3 is made up of 16 amino acids. The germline V gene has CDR1 SGHRS and CDR2 YFSETQ. V was shortened by 0 bases and J by 4 bases, with 14 bases between the two germline ends. In nucleotides, the CDR3 is TGCGCCAGCAGCTTGGCCAGGCCAGGGCGGTACAATGAGCAGTTCTTC. Translation: CASSLARPGRYNEQFF.

The chain combines TRBV13 with TRBJ1-6, with D possibly being TRBD1 (5 bases). The V gene's germline CDR1 is PRHDT and CDR2 FYEKMQ (reference sequence). This CDR3 comprises 16 residues. V lost 5 bases and J 8 bases, leaving 19 bases between the germline ends. The CDR3 nucleotides read TGTGCCAGCAGCATGGGACGGCGGAGGATGGATTCACCCCTCCACTTT. It codes for CASSMGRRRMDSPLHF.

Only a few counts were recorded for this clone. The chain couples TRBV5-1 to TRBJ2-5; tentatively, D is TRBD2 (5 bases). V was shortened by 4 bases and J by 3 bases, with 13 bases between the two germline ends. Looked up from germline, CDR1 is SGHRS and CDR2 is YFSETQ. The CDR3 sequence is 14 residues long. The CDR3 loop reads CASSLTAGEETQYF. CDR3 nucleotide sequence: TGCGCCAGCAGCCTCACGGCCGGGGAAGAGACCCAGTACTTC.

The chain couples TRBV14 to TRBJ1-5; D is unresolved. Trimming cost V 0 bases and J 7 bases, with 7 bases left between them. The CDR3 is 13 residues long. CDR1 and CDR2 (germline): SGHDN, FVKESK. CDR3 sequence: CASSQDGRQPQHF. The CDR3 region has the DNA TGTGCCAGCAGCCAAGATGGGCGACAGCCCCAGCATTTT.

This chain uses TRBV6-2 or TRBV6-3 with TRBJ1-1; TRBD1 aligns across 7 bases. Germline trimming cut 5 bases from V and 7 bases from J; bases unmatched to any gene: 1. Germline V CDR1 and CDR2: MNHEY, SVGEGT. CDR3 length: 11 amino acids. CDR3 sequence (DNA): TGTGCCAGCAGTCAGGGGGGTGAAGCTTTCTTT. This sequence encodes CASSQGGEAFF.

In its sample, this clone was seen a few times. This CDR3 is also generated by other DNA sequences in the sample. The genes are TRBV3-1 (or the pseudogene TRBV3-2) and TRBJ1-6; 8 positions match TRBD1. Losses at the gene ends were 4 bases for V and 6 bases for J; bases not matched to a gene: 2. Germline-derived CDR1 and CDR2 are LGHDT and YNNKEL (reference sequence). The CDR3 consists of 14 residues. For the CDR3, the DNA is TGTGCCAGCAGCCCCGGACAGGGTAATTCACCCCTCCACTTT. It encodes CASSPGQGNSPLHF.

The chain combines TRBV3-1 (or the pseudogene TRBV3-2) with TRBJ1-1; D gene uncertain. CDR1 is LGHDT, CDR2 YNNKEL, per germline (reference sequence). V was shortened by 6 bases and J by 2 bases, with 16 bases between the two germline ends. This CDR3 region has 15 residues. The CDR3 is CASRAPAPFNTEAFF. The DNA of the CDR3 is TGTGCCAGCAGAGCCCCTGCACCTTTCAACACTGAAGCTTTCTTT.

The chain is built from TRBV7-9 and TRBJ1-6; no definite D call. The CDR3 consists of 13 residues. Germline-derived CDR1 and CDR2 are SEHNR and FQNEAQ (reference sequence). V was trimmed by 1 base and J by 14 bases, leaving 12 bases between them. CDR3 region: CASSLGGGQTLHF. The CDR3 coding sequence is TGTGCCAGCAGCTTAGGGGGAGGGCAGACCCTCCACTTT. Filled out from reference TRBV7-9 and TRBJ1-6, the complete variable domain reads DTGVSQNPRHKITKRGQNVTFRCDPISEHNRLYWYRQTLGQGPEFLTYFQNEAQLEKSRLLSDRFSAERPKGSFSTLEIQRTEQGDSAMYLCASSLGGGQTLHFGNGTRLTVT.

The rearrangement links TRBV6-5 to TRBJ2-1; either TRBD1 or TRBD2 may fit D (6 bases each). Per the germline V gene, CDR1 is MNHEY and CDR2 is SVGAGI. The CDR3 runs 15 residues. V was pared by 6 bases and J by 5 bases, with 17 bases between. The CDR3 nucleotides read TGTGCCAGCAGCGGGGGCCCGTTCCTTAACAATGAGCAGTTCTTC. This gives the protein CASSGGPFLNNEQFF.

V is TRBV5-4 and J is TRBJ2-3; TRBD1 matches 9 bases. The CDR3 sequence is 15 residues long. The ends lost 0 bases at V and 5 bases at J; junction bases unmatched: 4. Germline CDR1 SGHNT, CDR2 YYREEE (reference sequence). The CDR3 here is CASSLETGGGDTQYF. The CDR3 DNA reads as TGTGCCAGCAGCTTGGAGACAGGGGGGGGAGATACGCAGTATTTT.

The chain employs TRBV2 and TRBJ2-7; 9 nucleotides match TRBD2. The CDR3 runs to 14 residues. The junction had 5 bases not matched to a gene; V was cut back by 4 bases and J by 4 bases. CDR1 is SNHLY and CDR2 is FYNNEI in the germline V gene. The CDR3 loop reads CASSGSSGGYEQYF. CDR3 DNA: TGTGCCAGCAGTGGTAGTAGCGGGGGATACGAGCAGTACTTC.

The chain uses TRBV3-1 (or the pseudogene TRBV3-2) and TRBJ2-1; possible D gene TRBD1, 6 bases. Trimming removed 3 bases from V and 10 bases from J, with 13 bases in between. This CDR3 has 13 residues. The V gene's germline CDR1 is LGHDT and CDR2 YNNKEL (reference sequence). The CDR3 spells CASSQYRVGEQFF. As DNA, the CDR3 is TGTGCCAGCAGCCAGTACAGGGTGGGCGAGCAGTTCTTC.

The genes are TRBV4-3 and TRBJ1-2; D possibly corresponds to TRBD1 (5 bases). The CDR3 runs to 14 residues. V gave up 0 bases and J gave up 5 bases, with 10 bases separating them. The V gene's germline CDR1 is LGHNA and CDR2 YSLEER. The CDR3, as DNA: TGCGCCAGCAGCCAAGAAGGGGCGAATTATGGCTACACCTTC. It yields the protein CASSQEGANYGYTF.

The V gene is TRBV19, the J gene TRBJ1-6; no clear D. This CDR3 has 16 amino acids. The germline V gene encodes CDR1 LNHDA and CDR2 SQIVND (reference sequence). V dropped 6 bases and J dropped 8 bases, with 20 bases sitting between them. The CDR3 nucleotides are TGTGCCAGTAGCCCTAGCCCCAGCGCGCTCGATTCACCCCTCCACTTT. Its translation is CASSPSPSALDSPLHF.

The chain is built from TRBV18 and TRBJ1-2, with TRBD1 matching over 8 bases. After removal of 3 bases from V and 2 bases from J, the junction contained 11 bases not matched to a gene. The CDR3 has 17 amino acids. Germline V gene data show CDR1 as KGHSH and CDR2 as LQKENI. CDR3 nucleotide sequence: TGTGCCAGCTCACCTCAGGGGGCGCGGGGTACCAACTATGGCTACACCTTC. Protein: CASSPQGARGTNYGYTF.

This chain links TRBV30 with TRBJ2-2; D not resolved. Trimming left V 1 base short and J 6 bases short, with 9 bases between. The CDR3 is 13 residues long. Per the germline V gene, CDR1 is GTSNPN and CDR2 is SVGIG (reference sequence). CDR3 DNA: TGTGCCTGGAGTGGGCCTCTGGCCGGGGAGCTGTTTTTT. Amino acid sequence: CAWSGPLAGELFF.